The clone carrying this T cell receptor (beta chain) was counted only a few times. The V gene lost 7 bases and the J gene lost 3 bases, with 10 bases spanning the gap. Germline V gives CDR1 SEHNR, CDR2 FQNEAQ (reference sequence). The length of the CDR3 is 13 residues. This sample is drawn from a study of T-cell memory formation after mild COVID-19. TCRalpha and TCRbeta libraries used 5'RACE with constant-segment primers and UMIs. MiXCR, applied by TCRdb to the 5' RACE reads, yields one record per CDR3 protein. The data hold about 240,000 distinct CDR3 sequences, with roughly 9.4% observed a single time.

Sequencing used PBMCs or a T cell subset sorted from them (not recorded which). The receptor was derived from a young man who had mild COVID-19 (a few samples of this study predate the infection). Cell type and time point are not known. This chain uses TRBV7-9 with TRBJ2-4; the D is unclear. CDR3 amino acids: CASIMLNKNIQYF. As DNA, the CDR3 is TGTGCCAGCATAATGCTCAACAAAAACATTCAGTACTTC.